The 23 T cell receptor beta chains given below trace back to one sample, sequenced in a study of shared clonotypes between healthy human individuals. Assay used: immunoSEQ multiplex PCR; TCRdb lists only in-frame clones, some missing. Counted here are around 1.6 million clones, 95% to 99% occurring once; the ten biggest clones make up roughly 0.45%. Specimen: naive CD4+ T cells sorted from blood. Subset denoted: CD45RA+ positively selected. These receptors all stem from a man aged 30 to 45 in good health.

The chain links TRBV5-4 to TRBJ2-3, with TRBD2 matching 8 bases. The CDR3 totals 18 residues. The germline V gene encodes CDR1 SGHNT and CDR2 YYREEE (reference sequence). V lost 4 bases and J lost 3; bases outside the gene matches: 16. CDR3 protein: CASSLGLAGVTGTDTQYF. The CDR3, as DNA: TGTGCCAGCAGCCTGGGTCTAGCGGGCGTTACAGGGACAGATACGCAGTATTTT.

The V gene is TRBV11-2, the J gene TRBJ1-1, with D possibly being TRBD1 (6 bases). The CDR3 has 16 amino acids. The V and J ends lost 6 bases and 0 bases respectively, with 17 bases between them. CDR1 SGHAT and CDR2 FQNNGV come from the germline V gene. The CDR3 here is CASSIEQGTMNTEAFF. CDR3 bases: TGTGCCAGCAGTATCGAACAGGGTACCATGAACACTGAAGCTTTCTTT.

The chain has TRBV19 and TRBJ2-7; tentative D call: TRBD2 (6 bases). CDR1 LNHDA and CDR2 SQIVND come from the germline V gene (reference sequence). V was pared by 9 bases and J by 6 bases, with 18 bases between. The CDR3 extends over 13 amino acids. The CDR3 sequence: CASAAGPSFEQYF. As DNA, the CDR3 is TGTGCCAGCGCCGCGGGACCGAGTTTCGAGCAGTACTTC.

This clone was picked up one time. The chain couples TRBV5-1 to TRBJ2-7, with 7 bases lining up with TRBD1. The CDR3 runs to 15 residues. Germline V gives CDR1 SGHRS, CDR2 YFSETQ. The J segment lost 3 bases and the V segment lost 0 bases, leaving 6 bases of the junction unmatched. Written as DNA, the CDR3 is TGCGCCAGCAGCTTGGGGCCCGGGACAGACTACGAGCAGTACTTC. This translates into CASSLGPGTDYEQYF.

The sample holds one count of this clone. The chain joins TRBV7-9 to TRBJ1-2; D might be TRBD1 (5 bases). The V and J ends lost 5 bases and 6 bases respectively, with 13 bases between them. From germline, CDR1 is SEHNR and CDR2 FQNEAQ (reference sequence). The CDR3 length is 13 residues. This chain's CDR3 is CASSTGTADGYTF. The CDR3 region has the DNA TGTGCCAGCAGCACCGGGACGGCCGATGGCTACACCTTC.

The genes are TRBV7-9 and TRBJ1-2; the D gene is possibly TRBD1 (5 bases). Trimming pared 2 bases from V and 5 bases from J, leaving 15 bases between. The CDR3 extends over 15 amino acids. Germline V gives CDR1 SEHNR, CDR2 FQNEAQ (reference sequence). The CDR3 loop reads CASSLIQGRGYGYTF. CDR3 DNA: TGTGCCAGCAGCTTAATTCAGGGACGCGGATATGGCTACACCTTC.

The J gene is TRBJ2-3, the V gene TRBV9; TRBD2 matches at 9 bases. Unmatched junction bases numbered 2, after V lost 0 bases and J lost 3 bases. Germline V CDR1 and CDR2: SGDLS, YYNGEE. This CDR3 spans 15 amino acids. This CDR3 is CASSVASGMTDTQYF. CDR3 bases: TGTGCCAGCAGCGTAGCTAGCGGGATGACAGATACGCAGTATTTT.

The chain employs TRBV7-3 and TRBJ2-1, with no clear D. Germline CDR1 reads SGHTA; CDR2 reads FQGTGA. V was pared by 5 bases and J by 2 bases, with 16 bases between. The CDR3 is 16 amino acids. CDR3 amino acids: CASSPGPGRTYNEQFF. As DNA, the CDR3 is TGTGCCAGCAGCCCGGGTCCCGGGCGGACCTACAATGAGCAGTTCTTC.

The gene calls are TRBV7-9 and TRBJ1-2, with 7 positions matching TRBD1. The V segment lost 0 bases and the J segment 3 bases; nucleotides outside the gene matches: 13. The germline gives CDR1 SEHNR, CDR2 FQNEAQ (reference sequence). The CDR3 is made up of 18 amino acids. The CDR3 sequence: CASSLAWQGEGSDYGYTF. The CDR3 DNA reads TGTGCCAGCAGCTTAGCTTGGCAGGGGGAAGGTTCGGACTATGGCTACACCTTC.

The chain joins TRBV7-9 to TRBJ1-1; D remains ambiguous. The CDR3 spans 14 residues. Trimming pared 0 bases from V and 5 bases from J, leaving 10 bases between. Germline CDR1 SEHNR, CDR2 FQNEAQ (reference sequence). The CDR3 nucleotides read TGTGCCAGCAGCTTAGCTAGGGTTTCAACTGAAGCTTTCTTT. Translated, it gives CASSLARVSTEAFF.

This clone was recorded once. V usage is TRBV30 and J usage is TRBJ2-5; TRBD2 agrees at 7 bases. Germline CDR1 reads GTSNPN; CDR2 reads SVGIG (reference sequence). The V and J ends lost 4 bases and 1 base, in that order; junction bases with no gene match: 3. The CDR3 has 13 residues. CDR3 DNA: TGTGCCTGGACCGGGACTACCCAAGAGACCCAGTACTTC. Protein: CAWTGTTQETQYF.

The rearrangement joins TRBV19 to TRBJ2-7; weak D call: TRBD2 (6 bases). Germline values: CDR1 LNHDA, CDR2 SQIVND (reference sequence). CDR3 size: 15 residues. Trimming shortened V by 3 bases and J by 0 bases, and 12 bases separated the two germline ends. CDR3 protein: CASSILSGSSYEQYF. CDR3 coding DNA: TGTGCCAGTAGTATCCTTAGCGGCAGCTCCTACGAGCAGTACTTC.

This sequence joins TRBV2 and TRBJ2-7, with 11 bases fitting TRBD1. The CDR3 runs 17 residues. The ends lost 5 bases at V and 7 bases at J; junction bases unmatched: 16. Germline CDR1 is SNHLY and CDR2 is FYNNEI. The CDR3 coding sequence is TGTGCCAGCAGTACCTATAAAGGACAGGGGGCGGCCGTTGAGCAGTACTTC. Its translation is CASSTYKGQGAAVEQYF.

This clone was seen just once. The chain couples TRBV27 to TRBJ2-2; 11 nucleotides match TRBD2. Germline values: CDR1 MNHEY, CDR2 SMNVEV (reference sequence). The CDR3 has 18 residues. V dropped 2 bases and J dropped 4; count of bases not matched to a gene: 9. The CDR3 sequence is CASSLLMTSGIGTGELFF. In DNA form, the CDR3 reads TGTGCCAGCAGTTTACTTATGACTAGCGGGATCGGCACCGGGGAGCTGTTTTTT.

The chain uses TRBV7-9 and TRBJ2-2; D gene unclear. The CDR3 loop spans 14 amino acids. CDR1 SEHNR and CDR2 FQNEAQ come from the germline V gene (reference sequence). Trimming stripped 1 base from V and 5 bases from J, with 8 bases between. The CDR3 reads CASSLVIETGELFF. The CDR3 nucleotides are TGTGCCAGCAGCTTAGTTATCGAGACCGGGGAGCTGTTTTTT.

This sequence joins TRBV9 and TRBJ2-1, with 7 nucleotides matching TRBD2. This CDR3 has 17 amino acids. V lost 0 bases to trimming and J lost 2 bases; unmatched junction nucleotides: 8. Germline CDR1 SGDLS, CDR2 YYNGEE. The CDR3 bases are TGTGCCAGCAGCGTAGGGCCAGGACTAGTACCCTACAATGAGCAGTTCTTC. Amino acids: CASSVGPGLVPYNEQFF.

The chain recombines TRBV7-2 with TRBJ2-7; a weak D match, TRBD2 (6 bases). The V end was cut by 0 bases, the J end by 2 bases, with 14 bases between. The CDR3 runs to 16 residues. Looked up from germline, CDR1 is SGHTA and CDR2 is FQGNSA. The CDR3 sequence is CASSLALDWGAYEQYF. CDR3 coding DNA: TGTGCCAGCAGCTTAGCGCTAGATTGGGGGGCCTACGAGCAGTACTTC.

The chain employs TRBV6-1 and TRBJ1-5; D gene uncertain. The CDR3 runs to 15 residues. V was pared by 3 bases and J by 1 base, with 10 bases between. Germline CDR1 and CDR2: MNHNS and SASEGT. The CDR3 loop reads CASSDHGGSNQPQHF. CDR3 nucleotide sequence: TGTGCCAGCAGTGACCACGGCGGGAGCAATCAGCCCCAGCATTTT.

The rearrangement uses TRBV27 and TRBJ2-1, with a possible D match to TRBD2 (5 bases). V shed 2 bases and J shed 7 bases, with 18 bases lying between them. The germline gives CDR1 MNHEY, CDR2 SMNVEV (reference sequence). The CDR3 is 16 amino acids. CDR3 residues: CASSLGEHPSRNEQFF. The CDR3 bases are TGTGCCAGCAGTTTAGGGGAGCACCCCAGCCGGAATGAGCAGTTCTTC.

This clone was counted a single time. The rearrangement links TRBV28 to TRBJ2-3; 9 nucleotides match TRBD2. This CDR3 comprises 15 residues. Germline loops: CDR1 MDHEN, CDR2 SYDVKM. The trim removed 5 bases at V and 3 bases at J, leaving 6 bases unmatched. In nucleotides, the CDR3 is TGTGCCAGCAGTATAGCGGGAGTTTCGACAGATACGCAGTATTTT. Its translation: CASSIAGVSTDTQYF.

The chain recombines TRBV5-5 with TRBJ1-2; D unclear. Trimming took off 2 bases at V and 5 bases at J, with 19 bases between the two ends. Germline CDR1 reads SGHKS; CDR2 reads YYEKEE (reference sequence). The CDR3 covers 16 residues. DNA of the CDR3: TGTGCCAGCAGCTTTCCCTTCGGTGCCGGTCGATATGGCTACACCTTC. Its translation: CASSFPFGAGRYGYTF. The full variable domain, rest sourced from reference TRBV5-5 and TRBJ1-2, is DAGVTQSPTHLIKTRGQQVTLRCSPISGHKSVSWYQQVLGQGPQFIFQYYEKEERGRGNFPDRFSARQFPNYSSELNVNALLLGDSALYLCASSFPFGAGRYGYTFGSGTRLTVV.

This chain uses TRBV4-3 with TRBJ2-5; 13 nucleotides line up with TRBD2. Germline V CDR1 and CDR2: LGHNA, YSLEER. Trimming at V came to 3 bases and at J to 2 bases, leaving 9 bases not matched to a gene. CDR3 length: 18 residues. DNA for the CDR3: TGCGCCAGCAGCCACCTACGGACTAGCGGGAGTGGGCAAGAGACCCAGTACTTC. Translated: CASSHLRTSGSGQETQYF.

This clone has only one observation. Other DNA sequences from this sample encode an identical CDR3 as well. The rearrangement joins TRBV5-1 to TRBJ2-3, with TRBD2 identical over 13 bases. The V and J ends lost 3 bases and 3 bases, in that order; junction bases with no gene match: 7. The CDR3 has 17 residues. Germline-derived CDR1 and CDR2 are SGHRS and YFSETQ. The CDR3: CASSSRLAGGGTDTQYF. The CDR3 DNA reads TGCGCCAGCAGCTCTAGACTAGCGGGAGGCGGAACAGATACGCAGTATTTT. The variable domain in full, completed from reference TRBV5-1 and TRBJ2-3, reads KAGVTQTPRYLIKTRGQQVTLSCSPISGHRSVSWYQQTPGQGLQFLFEYFSETQRNKGNFPGRFSGRQFSNSRSEMNVSTLELGDSALYLCASSSRLAGGGTDTQYFGPGTRLTVL.